This T cell receptor (beta chain) appears in the sequencing data of a study of blood T cell repertoires in COVID-19. This CDR3 is built from 17 residues. CDR1 and CDR2 (germline): SGDLS, YYNGEE. With 3 bases removed from V and 2 bases from J, the gap between germline ends came to 18 bases. Clinical history reported by participants formed the basis on which cohorts were assigned. Per the original data handling: Amplified reference gene primers provided the basis for estimating nucleated cell counts. Profiled with immunoSEQ multiplex PCR; TCRdb holds only in-frame clones, not every one. That table gives V, J and clone size, and the DNA gave D and trimming. Among about 370,000 clones, 75% to 90% were seen once, and the ten largest hold roughly 1%.

Sequencing was carried out using PBMCs or T cells enriched from blood (not recorded which). The sequence came from a young man who had recovered from COVID-19. The chain joins TRBV9 to TRBJ1-3, with unresolved D. The CDR3 DNA is TGTGCCAGCAGCGCCGCCCCGTTAGATCTAACTGGAAACACCATATATTTT. Residues: CASSAAPLDLTGNTIYF. Filled out from reference TRBV9 and TRBJ1-3, the complete variable domain reads DSGVTQTPKHLITATGQRVTLRCSPRSGDLSVYWYQQSLDQGLQFLIQYYNGEERAKGNILERFSAQQFPDLHSELNLSSLELGDSALYFCASSAAPLDLTGNTIYFGEGSWLTVV.